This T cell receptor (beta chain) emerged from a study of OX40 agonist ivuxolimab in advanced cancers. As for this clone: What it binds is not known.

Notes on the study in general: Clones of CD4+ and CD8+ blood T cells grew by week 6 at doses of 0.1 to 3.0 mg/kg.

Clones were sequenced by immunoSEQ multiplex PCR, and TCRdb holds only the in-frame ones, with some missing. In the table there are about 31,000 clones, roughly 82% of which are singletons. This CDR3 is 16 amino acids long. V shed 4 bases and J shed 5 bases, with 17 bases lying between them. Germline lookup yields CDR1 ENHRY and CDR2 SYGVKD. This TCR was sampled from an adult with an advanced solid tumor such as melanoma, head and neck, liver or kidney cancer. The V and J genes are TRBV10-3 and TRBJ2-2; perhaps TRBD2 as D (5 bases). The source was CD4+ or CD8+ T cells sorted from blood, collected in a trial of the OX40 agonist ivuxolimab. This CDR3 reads CAISGVGVGRTGELFF. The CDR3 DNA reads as TGTGCCATCAGTGGGGTCGGGGTCGGGCGGACCGGGGAGCTGTTTTTT.